The TCR beta chain described here comes from a study of shared clonotypes between healthy human individuals. Study-wide context: CD4 naive cells filled three plates per donor, CD4 memory three, CD8 naive two and CD8 memory one.

This clone was detected once. Its antigen remains unknown. V lost 5 bases and J 8 bases, leaving 21 bases between the germline ends. The CDR3 runs 15 residues. CDR1 and CDR2 (germline): SGHVS, FQNEAQ. Libraries were prepared by immunoSEQ multiplex PCR; TCRdb keeps only in-frame clonotypes and omits some of them. Altogether some 2.3 million clones are present, more than 80% being singletons, with the ten largest covering 0.39%. Study results and limitations: Among donors, clonotype sharing was expected to be affected by sequencing depth.

The receptor was isolated from a man younger than 35 in good health. Some clones in this sample may be carry-over from other donors' samples. The specimen sequenced was naive CD4+ T cells from PBMCs. The subset: CD45RA+ positively selected. The chain has TRBV7-8 and TRBJ1-2, with a tentative D call TRBD1 (5 bases). Here the CDR3 DNA reads TGTGCCAGCAGCGTCAGCGGAAAGGGGTCTAACGGCTACACCTTC. This sequence encodes CASSVSGKGSNGYTF.